This TCR beta chain was captured by sequencing in a study of T cells in Graves' hyperthyroidism and ophthalmopathy. As for the study in general: Blood was drawn when the patient was first diagnosed and still untreated.

Germline V gene lookup returns CDR1 DFQATT and CDR2 SNEGSKA (reference sequence). The CDR3 is 14 residues long. V shed 6 bases, J shed 1 base, and the junction held 7 bases outside the gene matches. TCR beta CDR3 regions were amplified from RNA transcripts. With the HTBI primer set, the TCR CDR3 went through a first round of RT-PCR. Using its own MiXCR run on the multiplex PCR reads, TCRdb lists one record per CDR3 protein. Of roughly 500,000 distinct CDR3 sequences in the sample, 15% to 20% were seen once. Study-wide findings and caveats: Most clonotypes expanded in thyroid above 0.001 were likewise present in blood.

A Clinical Activity Score of at least 3, a NOSPECS grade of at least 4 and a duration under 3 months were recorded in the ophthalmopathy patients. The study excluded patients with uncontrolled infection, other autoimmune disease, pregnancy or lactation. Ten or more counts support this clonotype. What it binds is unknown. Sequenced sample: blood. The sequence came from a woman aged 25-40 years with Graves' ophthalmopathy. V usage is TRBV20-1 and J usage is TRBJ2-5, with 8 bases aligning to TRBD1. The CDR3 coding sequence is TGCAGTGCGACTGGACAGGGTGGCCAAGAGACCCAGTACTTC. Its protein product is CSATGQGGQETQYF.